This T cell receptor (beta chain) comes out of a study of blood T cell repertoires in COVID-19. V was pared by 1 base and J by 8 bases, with 26 bases between. CDR3 length equals 18 residues. Germline assignment: CDR1 SGHVS and CDR2 FNYEAQ. Per the original methods: How many nucleated cells were present was estimated from reference gene primer amplification. Method: immunoSEQ multiplex PCR; TCRdb's copy keeps in-frame clones and lacks some. D and trimming were read from the DNA, whereas the V and J calls and clone size are those reported in that table. This table holds roughly 150,000 clones, approximately 89% found once.

The source is a human donor in a cohort sampled during active COVID-19. What was sequenced was peripheral blood. The chain uses TRBV7-6 and TRBJ1-1, with D tentatively TRBD1 (5 bases). Here the CDR3 reads CASSLGMGEVAHDPEAFF. CDR3 nucleotides: TGTGCCAGCAGCTTAGGTATGGGGGAGGTGGCGCATGATCCCGAAGCTTTCTTT.